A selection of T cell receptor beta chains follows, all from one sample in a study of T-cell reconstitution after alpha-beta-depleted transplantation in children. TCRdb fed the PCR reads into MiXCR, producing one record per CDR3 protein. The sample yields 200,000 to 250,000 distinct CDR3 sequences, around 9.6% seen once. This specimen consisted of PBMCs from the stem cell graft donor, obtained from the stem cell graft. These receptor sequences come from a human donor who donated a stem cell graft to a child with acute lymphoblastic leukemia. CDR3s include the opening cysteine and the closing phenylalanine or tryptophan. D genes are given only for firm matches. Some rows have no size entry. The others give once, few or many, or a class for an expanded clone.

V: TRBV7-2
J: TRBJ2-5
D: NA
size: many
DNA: TGTGCCAGCAGCTTATGGTCATCAGAGACCCAGTACTTC
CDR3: CASSLWSSETQYF

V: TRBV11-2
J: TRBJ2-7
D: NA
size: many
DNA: TGTGCCAGCAGCTTAATTCCAGAGCCCTACGAGCAGTACTTC
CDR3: CASSLIPEPYEQYF

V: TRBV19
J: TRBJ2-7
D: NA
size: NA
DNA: TGTGCCAGTAGGGAACCGGGACTGTCCAACGAGCAGTACTTC
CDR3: CASREPGLSNEQYF

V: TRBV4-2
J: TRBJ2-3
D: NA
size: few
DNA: TGTGCCAGCAGCCAAGCCCACCGCGGGGGCACAGATACGCAGTATTTT
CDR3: CASSQAHRGGTDTQYF

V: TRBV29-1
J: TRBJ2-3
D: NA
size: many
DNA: TGCAGCGGGAAACGACTCTTCACAGATACGCAGTATTTT
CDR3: CSGKRLFTDTQYF

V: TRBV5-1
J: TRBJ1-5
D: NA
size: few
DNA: TGCGCCAGCAGCTTCGGGGGTAGCAATCAGCCCCAGCATTTT
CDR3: CASSFGGSNQPQHF

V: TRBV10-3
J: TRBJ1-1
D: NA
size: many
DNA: TGTGCCATCAGTGAGTCGGGCAGCCACACTGAAGCTTTCTTT
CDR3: CAISESGSHTEAFF

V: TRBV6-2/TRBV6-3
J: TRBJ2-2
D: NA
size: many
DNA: TGTGCCAGCAGTTACTCTCTTCCCCGGATTTCGAACACCGGGGAGCTGTTTTTT
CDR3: CASSYSLPRISNTGELFF

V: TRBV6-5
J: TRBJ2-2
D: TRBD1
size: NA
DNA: TGTGCCAGCAGTCACACAGGGGGCGCCCACACCGGGGAGCTGTTTTTT
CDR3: CASSHTGGAHTGELFF

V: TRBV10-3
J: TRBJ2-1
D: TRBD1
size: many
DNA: TGTGCCATCAGTGACCAGGGGGCCTCCAATGAGCAGTTCTTC
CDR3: CAISDQGASNEQFF

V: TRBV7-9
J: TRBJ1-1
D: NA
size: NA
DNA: TGTGCCAGCAGCTCCCTACCCGCTGAAGCTTTCTTT
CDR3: CASSSLPAEAFF

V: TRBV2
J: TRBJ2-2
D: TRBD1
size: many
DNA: TGTGCCAGCAGTGAAAGACAGGGCGGTACCGGGGAGCTGTTTTTT
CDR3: CASSERQGGTGELFF

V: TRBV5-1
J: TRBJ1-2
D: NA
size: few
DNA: TGCGCCAGCAGCACCGGGGCCGGGACCTATGGCTACACCTTC
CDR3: CASSTGAGTYGYTF

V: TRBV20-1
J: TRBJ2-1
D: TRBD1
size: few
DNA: TGCAGTGCTAGACCGGGACAGGGGGTGCACAATGAGCAGTTCTTC
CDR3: CSARPGQGVHNEQFF

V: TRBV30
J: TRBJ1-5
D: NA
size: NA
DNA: TGTGCCTGGGACCGAGGAGTAGGCGGCAATCAGCCCCAGCATTTT
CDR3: CAWDRGVGGNQPQHF

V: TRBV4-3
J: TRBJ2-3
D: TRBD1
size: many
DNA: TGCGCCAGCAGCCGGGAGTCAGGGGGCGTGAGCACAGATACGCAGTATTTT
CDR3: CASSRESGGVSTDTQYF

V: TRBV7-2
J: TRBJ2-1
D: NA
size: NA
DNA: TGTGCCAGCAGCTTATGGCAGGGTGAGCAGTTCTTC
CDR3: CASSLWQGEQFF

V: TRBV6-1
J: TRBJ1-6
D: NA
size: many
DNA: TGTGCCAGCATTCAAGCCCCCGGCAGTTCACCCCTCCACTTT
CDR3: CASIQAPGSSPLHF

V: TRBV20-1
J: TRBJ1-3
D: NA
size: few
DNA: TGCAGTGCTAGAATCTTGGGGCAGCTGGCGGGAAACACCATATATTTT
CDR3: CSARILGQLAGNTIYF

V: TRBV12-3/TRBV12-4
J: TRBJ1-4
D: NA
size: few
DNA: TGTGCCAGCAGTGCCCATAATGAAAAACTGTTTTTT
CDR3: CASSAHNEKLFF

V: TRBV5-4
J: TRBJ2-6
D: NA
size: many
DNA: TGTGCCAGCAGCTTGGTAGGGGTCCCTCCCTCTGGGGCCAACGTCCTGACTTTC
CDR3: CASSLVGVPPSGANVLTF

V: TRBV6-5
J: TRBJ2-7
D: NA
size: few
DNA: TGTGCCAGCAGTTACTCGTGGAGAAACCCCTACGAGCAGTACTTC
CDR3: CASSYSWRNPYEQYF

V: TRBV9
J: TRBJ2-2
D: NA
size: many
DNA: TGTGCCAGCAGCCCACGGATTAACACCGGGGAGCTGTTTTTT
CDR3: CASSPRINTGELFF

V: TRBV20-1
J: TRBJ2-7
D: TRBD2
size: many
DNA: TGCAGTGCTAGAATAGCGGGGGGGCGGAGCTCCTACGAGCAGTACTTC
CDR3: CSARIAGGRSSYEQYF

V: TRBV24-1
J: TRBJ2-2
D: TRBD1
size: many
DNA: TGTGCCACCAGTCCGGGGCCCATCGGGAACGTCGGGACAGGGTTCCCCAAGGAGCTGTTTTTT
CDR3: CATSPGPIGNVGTGFPKELFF

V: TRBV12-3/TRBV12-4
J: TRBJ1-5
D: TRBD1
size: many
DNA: TGTGCCAGCAGGACAGGGGATGGTCAGCCCCAGCATTTT
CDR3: CASRTGDGQPQHF

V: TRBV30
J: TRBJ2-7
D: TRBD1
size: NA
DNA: TGTGCCTGGGTGGACAGGGCGGGCGAGCAGTACTTC
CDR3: CAWVDRAGEQYF

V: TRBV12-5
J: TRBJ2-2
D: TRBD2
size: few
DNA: TGTGCTAGTGGTTTTTTCGGGGGGGCCTACACCGGGGAGCTGTTTTTT
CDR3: CASGFFGGAYTGELFF

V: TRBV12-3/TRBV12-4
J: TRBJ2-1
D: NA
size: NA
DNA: TGTGCCAGCAGGGGGGTCTACTCCTACAATGAGCAGTTCTTC
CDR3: CASRGVYSYNEQFF

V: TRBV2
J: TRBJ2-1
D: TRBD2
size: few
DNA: TGTGCCAGCAGGGGAGCGGGACTAGACCTGTTCTTC
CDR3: CASRGAGLDLFF

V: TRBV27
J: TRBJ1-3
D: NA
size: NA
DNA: TGTGCCAGCAGTTTACAGGGGCAAACTGGAAACACCATATATTTT
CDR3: CASSLQGQTGNTIYF

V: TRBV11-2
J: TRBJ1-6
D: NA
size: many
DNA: TGTGCCAGCAGCTTTGCCGAAGCTTCACCCCTCCACTTT
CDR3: CASSFAEASPLHF

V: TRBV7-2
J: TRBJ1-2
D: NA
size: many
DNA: TGTGCCAGCAGCTTGGCCGGGGGTAGCTATGGCTACACCTTC
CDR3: CASSLAGGSYGYTF

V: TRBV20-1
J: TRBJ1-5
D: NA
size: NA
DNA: TGCAGTGCCCGAAGGGACGTTTTGCAGCCCCAGCATTTT
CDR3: CSARRDVLQPQHF

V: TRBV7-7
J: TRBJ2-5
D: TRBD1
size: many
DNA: TGTGCCAGCAGCAGAGGGACAGGCTACCAAGAGACCCAGTACTTC
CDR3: CASSRGTGYQETQYF

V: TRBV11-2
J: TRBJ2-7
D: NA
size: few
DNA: TGTGCCAGCAGAGAAGGGTTCTTGACGGGCTACGAGCAGTACTTC
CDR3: CASREGFLTGYEQYF

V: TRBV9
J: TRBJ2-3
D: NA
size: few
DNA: TGTGCCAGCAGCGTGAGCGGACTTTACACAGATACGCAGTATTTT
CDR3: CASSVSGLYTDTQYF

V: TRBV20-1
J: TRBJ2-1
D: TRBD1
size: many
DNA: TGCAGTGCTTCCGGGACAGGGACGAATGAGCAGTTCTTC
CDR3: CSASGTGTNEQFF

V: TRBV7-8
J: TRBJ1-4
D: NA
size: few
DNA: TGTGCCAGCAGCTTACAGGCAGCAACTAATGAAAAACTGTTTTTT
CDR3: CASSLQAATNEKLFF

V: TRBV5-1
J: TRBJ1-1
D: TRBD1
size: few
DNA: TGCGCCAGCAGCGGGGGGACAGGCGGGACTGAAGCTTTCTTT
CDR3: CASSGGTGGTEAFF

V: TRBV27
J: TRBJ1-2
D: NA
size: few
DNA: TGTGCCAGCAGTTTTCGACGGGGGGAGGGTGGCTACACCTTC
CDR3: CASSFRRGEGGYTF

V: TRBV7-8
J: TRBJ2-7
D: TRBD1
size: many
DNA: TGTGCCAGCAGCTGGGACAGGTACTACGAGCAGTACTTC
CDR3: CASSWDRYYEQYF

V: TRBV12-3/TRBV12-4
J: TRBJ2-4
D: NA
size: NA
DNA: TGTGCCAGCAGTTTAGGAGGGGGGATCTACATTCAGTACTTC
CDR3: CASSLGGGIYIQYF

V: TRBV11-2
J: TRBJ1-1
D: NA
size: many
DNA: TGTGCCAGCAGCTTAGGGGGCGGGTACACTGAAGCTTTCTTT
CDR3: CASSLGGGYTEAFF

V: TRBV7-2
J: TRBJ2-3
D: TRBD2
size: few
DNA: TGTGCCAGCAGCACCCAGCGGGGGCTCACAGATACGCAGTATTTT
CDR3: CASSTQRGLTDTQYF

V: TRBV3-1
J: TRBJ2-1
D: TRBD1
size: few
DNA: TGTGCCAGCAGACATACAACGATTTCGCCGGGACAGGGTAACAATGAGCAGTTCTTC
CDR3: CASRHTTISPGQGNNEQFF

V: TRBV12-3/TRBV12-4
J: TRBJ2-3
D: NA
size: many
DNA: TGTGCCAGCACAAGGACTACAGATACGCAGTATTTT
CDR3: CASTRTTDTQYF

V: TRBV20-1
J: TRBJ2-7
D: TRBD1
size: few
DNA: TGCAGTGCTCCCTCGACAGGGAAGGACCATAACCCCTACGAGCAGTACTTC
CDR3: CSAPSTGKDHNPYEQYF

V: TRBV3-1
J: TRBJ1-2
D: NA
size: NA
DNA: TGTGCCAGCAGCCACGTAACATCGTCTAACTATGGCTACACCTTC
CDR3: CASSHVTSSNYGYTF

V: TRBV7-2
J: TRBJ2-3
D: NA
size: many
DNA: TGTGCCAGCAGCTTAGGGCGGGCGGAGGCCACAGATACGCAGTATTTT
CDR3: CASSLGRAEATDTQYF

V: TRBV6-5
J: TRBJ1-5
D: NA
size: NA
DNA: TGTGCCAGCAGTTTAAAGGGTATCCGGCAGCCCCAGCATTTT
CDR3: CASSLKGIRQPQHF

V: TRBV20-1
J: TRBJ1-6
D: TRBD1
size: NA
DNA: TGCAGTGCTAGTAGACAGGGGAGTAATTCACCCCTCCACTTT
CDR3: CSASRQGSNSPLHF

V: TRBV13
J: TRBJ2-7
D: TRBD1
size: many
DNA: TGTGCCAGCAGCCCACAGGGACAGGGTACATACGAGCAGTACTTC
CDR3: CASSPQGQGTYEQYF

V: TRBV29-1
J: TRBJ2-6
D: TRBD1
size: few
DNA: TGCAGCGTTGAAGGGACAGGGGTGGATGGGGCCAACGAGCTGACTTTC
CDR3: CSVEGTGVDGANELTF

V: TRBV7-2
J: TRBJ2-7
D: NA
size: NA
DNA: TGTGCCACCAGGCAGGGTCCCTACGAGCAGTACTTC
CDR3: CATRQGPYEQYF

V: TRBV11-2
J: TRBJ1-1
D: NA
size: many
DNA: TGTGCCAGCAGCTTAGATGGGGGAACTGAAGCTTTCTTT
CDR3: CASSLDGGTEAFF

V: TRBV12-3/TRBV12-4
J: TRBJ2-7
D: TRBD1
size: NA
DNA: TGTGCCAGCAGTTTTAGAACAGGGGGCTTCTACGAGCAGTACTTC
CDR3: CASSFRTGGFYEQYF